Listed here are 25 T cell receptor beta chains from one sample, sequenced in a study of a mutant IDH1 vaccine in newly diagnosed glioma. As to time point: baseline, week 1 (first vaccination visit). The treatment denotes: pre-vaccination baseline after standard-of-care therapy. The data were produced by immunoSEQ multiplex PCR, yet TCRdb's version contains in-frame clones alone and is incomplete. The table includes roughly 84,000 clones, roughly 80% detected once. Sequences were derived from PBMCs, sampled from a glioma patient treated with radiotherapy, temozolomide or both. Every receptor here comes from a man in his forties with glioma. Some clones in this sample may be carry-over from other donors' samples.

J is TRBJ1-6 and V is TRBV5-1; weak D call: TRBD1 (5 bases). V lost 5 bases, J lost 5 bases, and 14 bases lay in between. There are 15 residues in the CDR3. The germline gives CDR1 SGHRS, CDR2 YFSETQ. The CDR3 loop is CASRRDGGNNSPLHF. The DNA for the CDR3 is TGCGCCAGCAGACGGGACGGAGGGAATAATTCACCCCTCCACTTT.

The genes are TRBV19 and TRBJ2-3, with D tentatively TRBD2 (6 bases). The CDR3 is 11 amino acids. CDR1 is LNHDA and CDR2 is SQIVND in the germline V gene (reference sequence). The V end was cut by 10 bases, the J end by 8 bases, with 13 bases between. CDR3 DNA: TGTGCCACCCTGACTAGTTCTACGCAGTATTTT. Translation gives CATLTSSTQYF.

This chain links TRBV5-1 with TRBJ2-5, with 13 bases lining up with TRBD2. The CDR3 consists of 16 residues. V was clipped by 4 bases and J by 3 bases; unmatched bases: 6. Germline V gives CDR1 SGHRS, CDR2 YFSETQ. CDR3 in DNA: TGCGCCAGCAGCCGGGGAGGGACTAGCGGGGAAGAGACCCAGTACTTC. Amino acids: CASSRGGTSGEETQYF.

The CDR3 sequence: CASSPQNYGYTF. CDR3 sequence (DNA): TGTGCCAGTAGTCCCCAAAACTATGGCTACACCTTC. The chain is built from TRBV19 and TRBJ1-2; D unresolved. The CDR3 has 12 residues. CDR1 is LNHDA, CDR2 SQIVND, per germline (reference sequence). Trimming removed 5 bases from V and 2 bases from J, with 6 bases in between.

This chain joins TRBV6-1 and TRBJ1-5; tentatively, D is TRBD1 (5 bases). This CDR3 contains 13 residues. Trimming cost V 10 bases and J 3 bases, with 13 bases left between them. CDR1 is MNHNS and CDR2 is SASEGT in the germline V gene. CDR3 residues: CATTGGPNQPQHF. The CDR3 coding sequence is TGTGCCACCACAGGTGGGCCCAATCAGCCCCAGCATTTT.

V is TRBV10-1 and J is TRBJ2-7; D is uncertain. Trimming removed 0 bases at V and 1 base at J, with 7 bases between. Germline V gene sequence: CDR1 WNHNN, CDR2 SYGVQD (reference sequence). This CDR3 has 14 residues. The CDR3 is CASSESGSSYEQYF. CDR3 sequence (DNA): TGCGCCAGCAGTGAGTCTGGCAGTTCCTACGAGCAGTACTTC.

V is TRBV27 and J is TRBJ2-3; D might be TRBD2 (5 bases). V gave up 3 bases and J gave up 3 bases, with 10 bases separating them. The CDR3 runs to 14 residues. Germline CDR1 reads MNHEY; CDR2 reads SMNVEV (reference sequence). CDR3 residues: CASSFGVGTDTQYF. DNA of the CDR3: TGTGCCAGCAGTTTCGGGGTGGGAACAGATACGCAGTATTTT.

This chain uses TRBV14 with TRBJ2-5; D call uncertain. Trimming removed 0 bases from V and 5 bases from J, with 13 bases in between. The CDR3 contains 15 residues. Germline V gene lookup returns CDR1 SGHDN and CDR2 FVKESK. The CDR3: CASSQDLNLGETQYF. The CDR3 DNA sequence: TGTGCCAGCAGCCAAGATCTAAACCTCGGGGAGACCCAGTACTTC.

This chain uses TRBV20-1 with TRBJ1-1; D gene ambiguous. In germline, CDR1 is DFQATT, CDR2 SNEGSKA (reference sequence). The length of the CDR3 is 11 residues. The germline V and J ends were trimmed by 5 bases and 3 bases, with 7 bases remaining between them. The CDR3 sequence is CSASEYTEAFF. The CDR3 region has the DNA TGCAGTGCTTCAGAATACACTGAAGCTTTCTTT.

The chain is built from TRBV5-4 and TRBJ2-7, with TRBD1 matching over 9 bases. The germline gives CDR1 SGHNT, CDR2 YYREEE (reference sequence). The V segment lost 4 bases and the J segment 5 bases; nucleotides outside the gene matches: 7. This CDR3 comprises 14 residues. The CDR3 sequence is CASSPTGGKDEQYF. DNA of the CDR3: TGTGCCAGCAGCCCTACAGGGGGCAAGGACGAGCAGTACTTC.

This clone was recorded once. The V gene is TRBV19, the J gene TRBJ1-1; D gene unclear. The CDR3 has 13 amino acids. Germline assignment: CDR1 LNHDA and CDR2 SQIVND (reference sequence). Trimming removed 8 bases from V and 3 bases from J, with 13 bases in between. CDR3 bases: TGTGCCAGTCGGGGATTCGGCGACACTGAAGCTTTCTTT. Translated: CASRGFGDTEAFF.

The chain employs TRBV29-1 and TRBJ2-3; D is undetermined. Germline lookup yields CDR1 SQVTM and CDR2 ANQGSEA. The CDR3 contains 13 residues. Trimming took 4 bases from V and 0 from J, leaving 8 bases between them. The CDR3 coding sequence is TGCAGCGTTGGTCCAGAGAGCACAGATACGCAGTATTTT. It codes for CSVGPESTDTQYF.

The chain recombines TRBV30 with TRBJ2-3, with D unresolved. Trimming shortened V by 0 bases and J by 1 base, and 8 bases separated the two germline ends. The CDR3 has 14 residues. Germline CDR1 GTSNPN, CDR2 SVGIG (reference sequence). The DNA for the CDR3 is TGTGCCTGGAGTGTCCCCCCGCGCACAGATACGCAGTATTTT. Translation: CAWSVPPRTDTQYF.

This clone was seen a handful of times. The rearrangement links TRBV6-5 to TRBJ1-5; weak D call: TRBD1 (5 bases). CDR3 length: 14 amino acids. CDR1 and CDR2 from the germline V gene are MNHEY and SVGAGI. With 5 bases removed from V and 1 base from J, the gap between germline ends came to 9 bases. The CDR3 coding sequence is TGTGCCAGCAGTCTCCGGGACAGCAATCAGCCCCAGCATTTT. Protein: CASSLRDSNQPQHF.

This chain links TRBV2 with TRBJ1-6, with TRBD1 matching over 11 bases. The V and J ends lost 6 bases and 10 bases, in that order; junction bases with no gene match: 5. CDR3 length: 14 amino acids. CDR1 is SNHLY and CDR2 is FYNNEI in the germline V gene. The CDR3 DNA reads TGTGCCAGCAGGGGACAGGGGGTACGGTCACCCCTCCACTTT. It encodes CASRGQGVRSPLHF.

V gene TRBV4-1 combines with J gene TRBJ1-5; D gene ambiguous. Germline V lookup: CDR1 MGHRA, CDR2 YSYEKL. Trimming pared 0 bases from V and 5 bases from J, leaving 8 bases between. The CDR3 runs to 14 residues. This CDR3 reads CASSQDVWDQPQHF. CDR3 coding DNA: TGCGCCAGCAGCCAAGATGTCTGGGATCAGCCCCAGCATTTT.

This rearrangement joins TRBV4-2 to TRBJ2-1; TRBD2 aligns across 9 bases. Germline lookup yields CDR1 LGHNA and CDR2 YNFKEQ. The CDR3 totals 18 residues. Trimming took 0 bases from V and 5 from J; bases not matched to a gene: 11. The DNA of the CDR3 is TGTGCCAGCAGCCAAGATGGATACCTAGCGGGAAAAAACAATGAGCAGTTCTTC. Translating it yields CASSQDGYLAGKNNEQFF.

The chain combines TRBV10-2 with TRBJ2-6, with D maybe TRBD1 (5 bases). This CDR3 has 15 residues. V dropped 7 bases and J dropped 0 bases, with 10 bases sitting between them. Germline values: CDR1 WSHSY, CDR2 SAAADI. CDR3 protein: CASTDRPSGANVLTF. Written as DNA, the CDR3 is TGCGCCAGCACCGACAGACCCTCTGGGGCCAACGTCCTGACTTTC.

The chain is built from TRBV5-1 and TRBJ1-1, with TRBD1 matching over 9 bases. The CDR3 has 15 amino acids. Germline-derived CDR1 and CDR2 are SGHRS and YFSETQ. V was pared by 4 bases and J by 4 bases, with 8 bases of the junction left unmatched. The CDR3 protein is CASSRLGQGPTEAFF. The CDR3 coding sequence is TGCGCCAGCAGCCGCCTGGGACAGGGACCCACTGAAGCTTTCTTT.

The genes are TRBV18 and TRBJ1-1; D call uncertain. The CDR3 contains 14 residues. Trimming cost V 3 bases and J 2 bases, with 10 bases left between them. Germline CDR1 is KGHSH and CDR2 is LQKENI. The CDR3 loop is CASSPTSENTEAFF. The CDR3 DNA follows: TGTGCCAGCTCACCTACCTCGGAAAACACTGAAGCTTTCTTT.

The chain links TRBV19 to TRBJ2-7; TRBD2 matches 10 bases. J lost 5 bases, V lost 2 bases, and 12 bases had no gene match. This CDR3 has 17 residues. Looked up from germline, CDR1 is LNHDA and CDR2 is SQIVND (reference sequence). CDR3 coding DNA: TGTGCCAGTAGTATATCCGGAATAGCGGGGGGCAGGAACGAGCAGTACTTC. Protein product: CASSISGIAGGRNEQYF.

The CDR3: CASSSAGSHYEQYF. In nucleotides, the CDR3 is TGTGCCAGCAGCTCGGCCGGGAGCCACTACGAGCAGTACTTC. V usage is TRBV5-6 and J usage is TRBJ2-7; D is possibly TRBD2 (6 bases). Trimming took 3 bases from V and 3 from J, leaving 13 bases between them. CDR1 and CDR2 (germline): SGHDT, YYEEEE. The CDR3 is 14 amino acids.

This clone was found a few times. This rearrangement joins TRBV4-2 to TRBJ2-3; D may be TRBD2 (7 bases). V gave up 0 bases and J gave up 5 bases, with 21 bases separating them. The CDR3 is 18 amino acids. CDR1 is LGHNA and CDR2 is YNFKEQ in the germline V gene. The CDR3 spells CASSQDRAGDTPGDTQYF. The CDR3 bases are TGTGCCAGCAGCCAAGACCGCGCGGGGGACACTCCTGGAGATACGCAGTATTTT.

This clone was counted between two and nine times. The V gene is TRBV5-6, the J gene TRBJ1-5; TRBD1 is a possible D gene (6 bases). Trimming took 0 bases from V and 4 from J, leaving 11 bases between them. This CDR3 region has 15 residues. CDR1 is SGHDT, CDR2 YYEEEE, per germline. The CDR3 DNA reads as TGTGCCAGCAGCTTGGGACAGGTTCCAAATCAGCCCCAGCATTTT. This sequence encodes CASSLGQVPNQPQHF.

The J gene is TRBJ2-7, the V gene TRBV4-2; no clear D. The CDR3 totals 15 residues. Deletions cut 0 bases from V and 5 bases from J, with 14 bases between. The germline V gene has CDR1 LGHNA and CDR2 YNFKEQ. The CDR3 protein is CASSQDRQVSNEQYF. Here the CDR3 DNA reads TGTGCCAGCAGCCAAGATAGGCAGGTTAGCAACGAGCAGTACTTC.